Reported below is one T cell receptor (beta chain). What it binds is not known. The protocol was immunoSEQ multiplex PCR, while the TCRdb copy is restricted to in-frame clones and leaves out a portion. Seen here are over 2 million clones, around 93% observed once, and the top ten hold 0.37%. This specimen belongs to a study of shared clonotypes between healthy human individuals. Study-wide findings and caveats: Larger estimated richness was generally seen in naive subsets than in memory subsets.

This clonotype was obtained from a man aged 18 to 30 in good health. Some clones in this sample may be carry-over from other donors' samples. Sequencing used naive CD4+ T cells from PBMCs. Subset indicated: CD45RA+ positively selected.

In nucleotides, the CDR3 is TGTGCCAGCAGGACTGTAAACACCGGGGAGCTGTTTTTT. Protein product: CASRTVNTGELFF. This rearrangement joins TRBV2 to TRBJ2-2; D not resolved. This CDR3 comprises 13 residues. CDR1 SNHLY and CDR2 FYNNEI come from the germline V gene. Deletions cut 6 bases from V and 2 bases from J, with 7 bases between.